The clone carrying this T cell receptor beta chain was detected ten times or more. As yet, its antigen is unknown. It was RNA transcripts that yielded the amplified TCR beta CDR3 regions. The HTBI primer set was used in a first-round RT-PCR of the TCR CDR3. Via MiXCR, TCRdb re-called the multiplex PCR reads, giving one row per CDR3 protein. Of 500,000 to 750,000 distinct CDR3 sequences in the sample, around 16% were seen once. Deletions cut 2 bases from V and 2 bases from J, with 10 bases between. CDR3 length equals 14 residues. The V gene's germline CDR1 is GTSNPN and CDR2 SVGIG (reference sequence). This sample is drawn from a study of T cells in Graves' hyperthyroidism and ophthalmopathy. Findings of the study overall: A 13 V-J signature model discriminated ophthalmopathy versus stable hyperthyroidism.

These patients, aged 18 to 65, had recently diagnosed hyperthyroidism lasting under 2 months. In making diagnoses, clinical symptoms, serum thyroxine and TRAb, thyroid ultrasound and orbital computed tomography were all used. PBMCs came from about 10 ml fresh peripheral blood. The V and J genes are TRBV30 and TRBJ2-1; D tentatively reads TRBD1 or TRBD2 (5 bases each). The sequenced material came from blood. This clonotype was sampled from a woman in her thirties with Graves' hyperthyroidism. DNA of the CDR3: TGTGCCTGGAGTAACGGGGCCGCCTACAATGAGCAGTTCTTC. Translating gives CAWSNGAAYNEQFF.